This T cell receptor (beta chain) was observed in a study of T cell repertoires in cytomegalovirus infection. The wider study: Based on public TCR beta signatures, there were indications of CMV infection and of a matching HLA type.

TCRdb processed the reads anew with MiXCR; each CDR3 protein has one entry. The sample lists about 250,000 distinct CDR3 sequences, roughly an eighth occurring once. Study-level points and caveats: Of the TCR beta families, the public ones yielded a cumulative frequency that identified carriers of CMV plus the relevant HLA. HLA-C-restricted, CMV-specific TCR beta clonotypes were dominant ex vivo.

With respect to this clonotype: The antigen remains unidentified.

V lost 6 bases to trimming and J lost 3 bases, with 9 bases between them. Germline CDR1 is SQVTM and CDR2 is ANQGSEA. The CDR3 loop spans 11 amino acids. The clonotype originates from a human donor in good health (CMV status not recorded). Some clones in this sample may be carry-over from other donors' samples. The sample consisted of PBMCs. The chain joins TRBV29-1 to TRBJ2-7; the D call may be TRBD1 or TRBD2 (5 bases each). CDR3 bases: TGCAGCGTGGGGGAACTCTACGAGCAGTACTTC. It translates to CSVGELYEQYF.